This T cell receptor (beta chain) was obtained from a study of CD8+CD57+ T cells in acquired aplastic anemia. V gave up 5 bases and J gave up 0 bases, with 12 bases separating them. The CDR3 is made up of 15 amino acids. The germline V gene has CDR1 SGHAT and CDR2 FQNNGV. This clonotype occurred a few times. TCR beta VDJ and CDR3 profiles were obtained from a genomic DNA template. TCRdb used MiXCR to reprocess the reads, holding one entry per CDR3 protein. The table shows about 220,000 distinct CDR3 sequences, with roughly 35% occurring only once. This TCR was sampled from a human donor in good health, serving as a control. Sequencing was carried out using sorted CD4+, CD8+, or CD8+CD57+ T cells (not recorded which) from PBMCs. The chain has TRBV11-2 and TRBJ2-3; D is perhaps TRBD2 (6 bases). CDR3 loop: CASSRAGTSTDTQYF. CDR3 coding DNA: TGTGCCAGCAGCCGAGCGGGTACAAGCACAGATACGCAGTATTTT.